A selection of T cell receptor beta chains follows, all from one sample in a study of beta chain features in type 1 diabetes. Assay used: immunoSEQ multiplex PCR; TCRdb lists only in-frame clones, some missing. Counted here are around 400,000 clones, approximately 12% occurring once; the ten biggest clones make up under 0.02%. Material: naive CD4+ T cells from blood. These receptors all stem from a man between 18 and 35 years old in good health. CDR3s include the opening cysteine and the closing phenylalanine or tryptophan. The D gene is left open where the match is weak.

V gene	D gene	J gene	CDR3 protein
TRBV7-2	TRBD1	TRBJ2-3	CASSLQGEADTQYF
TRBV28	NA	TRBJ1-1	CAIYRHGSEAFF
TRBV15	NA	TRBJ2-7	CATSRGDTVTYEQYF
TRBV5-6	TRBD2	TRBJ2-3	CASSWRGVRDTQYF
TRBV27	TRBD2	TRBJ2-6	CASSLRLAGGEHGANVLTF
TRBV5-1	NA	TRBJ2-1	CASSLTVSSYNEQFF
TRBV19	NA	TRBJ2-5	CASSTGTIQETQYF
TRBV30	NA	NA	CAWSGDNRSEQYF
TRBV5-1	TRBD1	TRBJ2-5	CASSFRRQGEETQYF
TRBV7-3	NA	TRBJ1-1	CASSLTRMNTEAFF
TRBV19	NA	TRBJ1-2	CASTFGGAPNYGYTF
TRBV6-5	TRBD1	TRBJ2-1	CASRGQGMQKQFF
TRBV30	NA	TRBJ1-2	CAWTRGLTNYGYTF
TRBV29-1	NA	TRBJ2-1	CSGRVSYNEQFF
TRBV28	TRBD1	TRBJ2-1	CASSLDRSEQFF
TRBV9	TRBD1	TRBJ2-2	CASSPGQGGTGELFF
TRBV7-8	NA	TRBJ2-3	CASSLLSSTDTQYF
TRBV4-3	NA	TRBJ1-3	CASSQGLSGNTIYF
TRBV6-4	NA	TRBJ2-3	CASSDSKRTQYF
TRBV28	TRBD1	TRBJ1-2	CASRTGGYYGYTF
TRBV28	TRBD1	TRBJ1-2	CASSDRAYGYTF
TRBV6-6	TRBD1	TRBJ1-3	CASSSGQAAYTIYF